This T cell receptor (beta chain) was captured by sequencing in a study of shared clonotypes between healthy human individuals (dated by TCRdb to 2020 to 2021). At the level of the whole study: A few men and two women, aged 18 to 49 years, made up the cohort. Libraries were prepared and TCR repertoires were sequenced by different laboratories using diverse techniques, in order to increase sequencing depth and limit assay-specific biases. The study deeply sequenced blood TCR repertoires of about 5 healthy adults to estimate repertoire size and the extent of clonotype sharing between individuals. Each donor's leukapheresis produced roughly between about 0.85 and 10 billion PBMCs. For each donor, three plates each were used for CD4 naive and CD4 memory, two plates were used for CD8 naive, and one plate was used for CD8 memory.

The V and J ends are trimmed by 0 bases and 3 bases, leaving 13 bases between them. Based on the germline V gene, the CDR1 and CDR2 sequences are SGDLS and YYNGEE. The CDR3 contains 15 residues, cysteine and phenylalanine counted. Of the read, only the CDR3 DNA is kept; its 45 bases are in frame from base 1. The donors were healthy, HIV-negative adults who had no recently reported acute infections or vaccinations. Every donor was a Caucasian adult living in Nashville, Tennessee, USA. CD4+ T cells were enriched by magnetic negative selection; naive cells were then positively selected on CD45RA, and the negative fraction formed the memory subset. Blood was collected by leukapheresis, and PBMCs were isolated by Ficoll-Histopaque density gradient centrifugation and then cryopreserved in liquid nitrogen vapor phase. Analytical flow cytometry was used to check the purity and quantity of each magnetically sorted T cell population. From each sorted fraction, genomic DNA was isolated and quantified by UV absorbance on a Nanodrop 2000c.

TCR CDR3 regions were amplified from genomic DNA by multiplex PCR using the deep immunoSEQ assay. Extracted genomic DNA from each cell subset was spread evenly across all wells of several immunoSEQ 96-well plates, with each plate serving as a replicate. For sorted subsets, about 220 ng of genomic DNA, equivalent to 25,000 to 30,000 T cell genomes, went into each replicate PCR. The purified libraries were quantified using a Qubit 3.0 fluorometer, sized with a Bioanalyzer 2100, and then quantified again using the KAPA Library Quantification kit. A separate single-read 150-cycle Illumina NextSeq 550 flow cell was used to sequence each immunoSEQ 96-well plate. The paper's data handling went like this. Because the immunoSEQ output held only junctional sequences and lacked quality scores, the filtering could not match the filtering applied to full-length reads. Sequences were annotated with PyIR, a Python wrapper for IgBLAST v1.9, using IMGT germline references to assign V/J genes and CDR3. Reads were removed for weak V/J assignments (E-value above 1e-6), missing CDR3, stop codons, out-of-frame junctions, or ambiguous translated residues. V3J clonotypes were defined as sequences sharing the same inferred V gene, J gene, and CDR3 amino acid sequence. Percentage overlap between repertoires was computed as shared unique clonotypes divided by the size of the smaller repertoire. Repertoire richness was assessed with RTK rarefaction, the Chao1 estimator, and Recon v2.1 estimates of unobserved clonotypes. Generation probabilities were computed with OLGA for all TCRbeta clonotypes obtained by the gDNA method from a handful of donors. TCRdb took this table from immuneACCESS and kept in-frame rearrangements with V and J called. Such tables lack part of the clones; where checked against another copy, unresolved V genes explain under half of the gap, and the rest is unexplained. For V, J and clone size, that table is used; D and trimming come from the DNA. The sample profile shows some 2,400,000 clones; more than 90% of them were found once. 0.13% of the sample is taken by the ten largest.

What the work shows at the level of the full study, not this receptor alone: Sampling was restricted to blood, and TCR repertoires in tissues likely differ from the TCR repertoires found in blood. Because the study included only a small number of donors, the genetic and exposure-history diversity represented was limited. Incomplete sequencing was indicated by rarefaction of sorted-subset datasets, despite the large sequencing depth. Naive subsets generally had larger estimated clonotype richness than memory subsets. When a handful of donors were compared, the shared fraction of clonotypes was 5% to 6.5% for naive CD4, around 4% for naive CD8, 2% to 2.5% for memory CD4, and 0.35% to 0.5% for memory CD8. Pairwise subsampling led to the expectation that sequencing depth would affect the degree of clonotype sharing among donors. Clonotypes shared by all four sorted-subset donors showed higher generation probabilities than non-shared clonotypes.

To note about this clone: The target of this receptor is not known. Per-base quality was not reported, and no clone a single base away is much larger than it.

The V and J segments used are TRBV9 and TRBJ2-7, with TRBD2 as a weak D call on 7 bases. The TCR sequence derives from a man between 18 and 29 years old in good health. Sequencing input: naive CD4+ T cells sorted from blood. The cell subset or site label for this specimen denotes: CD45RA+ positively selected. The DNA reads as follows: TGTGCCAGCAGCGTAGGGGGGGCTAGCGGCTACGAGCAGTACTTC. Its protein is CASSVGGASGYEQYF.